This TCR beta chain was recovered during a study of beta chain features in type 1 diabetes. Study-level information: No age, gender or cell yield differences were seen between patients and healthy donors. Study results and caveats: Fewer insertions but more deletions were seen at VDJ junctions in type 1 diabetes patients. Among all four CD4+ subsets, Type 1 diabetes patients had TCRB CDR3s that were moderately but significantly shorter. A definitive answer on HLA type influencing TCRB rearrangement was not reached here.

Central memory, naive, regulatory and stem cell-like memory CD4+ cells were sorted by CD45RO/CCR7/CD25/CD127/CD95/CD27. CDR3 length equals 15 residues. V was pared by 2 bases and J by 0 bases, with 4 bases of the junction left unmatched. The germline V gene has CDR1 SQVTM and CDR2 ANQGSEA. Expressed TCRB transcripts were sequenced because the isolated RNA had all been reverse transcribed beforehand. TCRdb's copy holds only in-frame clones and misses some; the assay was immunoSEQ multiplex PCR. Of 150,000 to 200,000 clones in the sample, around 9% were seen once. This clone was seen more than once but under ten times. Its target is unknown.

This rearrangement joins TRBV29-1 to TRBJ2-1; 7 positions agree with TRBD2. The sample was central memory CD4+ T cells from blood. The sequence came from a woman aged 25 to 39 with type 1 diabetes. The CDR3 DNA reads TGCAGCGTTGAACCTCGCGGGAGCTCCTACAATGAGCAGTTCTTC. It encodes CSVEPRGSSYNEQFF.